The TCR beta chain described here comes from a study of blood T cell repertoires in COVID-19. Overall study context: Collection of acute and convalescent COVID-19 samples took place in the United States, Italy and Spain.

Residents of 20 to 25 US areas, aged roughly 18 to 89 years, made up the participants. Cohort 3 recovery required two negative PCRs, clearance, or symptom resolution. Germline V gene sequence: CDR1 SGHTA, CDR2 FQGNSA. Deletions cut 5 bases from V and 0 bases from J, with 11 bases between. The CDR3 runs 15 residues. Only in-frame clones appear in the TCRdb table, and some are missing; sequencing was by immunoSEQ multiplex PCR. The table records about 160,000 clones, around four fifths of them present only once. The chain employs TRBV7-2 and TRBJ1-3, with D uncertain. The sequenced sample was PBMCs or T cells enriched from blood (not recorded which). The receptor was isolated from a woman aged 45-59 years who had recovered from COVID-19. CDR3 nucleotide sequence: TGTGCCAGCAGCCCCGACTATACCTCTGGAAACACCATATATTTT. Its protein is CASSPDYTSGNTIYF.